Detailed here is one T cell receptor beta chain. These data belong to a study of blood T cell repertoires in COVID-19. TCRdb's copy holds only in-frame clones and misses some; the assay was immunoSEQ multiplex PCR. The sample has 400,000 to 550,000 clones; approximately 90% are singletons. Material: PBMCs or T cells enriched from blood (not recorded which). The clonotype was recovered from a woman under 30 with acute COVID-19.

The CDR3 loop is CASSIMLQVSEQYF. Here the CDR3 DNA reads TGTGCCAGTAGTATAATGCTGCAGGTGAGCGAGCAGTACTTC. The chain joins TRBV19 to TRBJ2-7; D is uncertain. Germline CDR1 and CDR2: LNHDA and SQIVND (reference sequence). The CDR3 loop spans 14 amino acids. Trimming took off 2 bases at V and 6 bases at J, with 14 bases between the two ends.